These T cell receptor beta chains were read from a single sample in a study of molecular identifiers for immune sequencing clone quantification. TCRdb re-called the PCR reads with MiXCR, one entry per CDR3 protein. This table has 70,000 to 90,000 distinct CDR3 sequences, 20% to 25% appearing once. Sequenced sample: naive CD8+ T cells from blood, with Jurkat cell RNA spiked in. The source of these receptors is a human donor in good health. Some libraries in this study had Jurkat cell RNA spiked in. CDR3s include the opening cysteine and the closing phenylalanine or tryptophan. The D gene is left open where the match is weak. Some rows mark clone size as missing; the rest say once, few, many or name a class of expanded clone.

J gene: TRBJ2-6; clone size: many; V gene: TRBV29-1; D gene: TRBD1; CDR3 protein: CSVEGTEYSGANVLTF; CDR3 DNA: TGCAGCGTTGAGGGGACAGAGTACTCTGGGGCCAACGTCCTGACTTTC
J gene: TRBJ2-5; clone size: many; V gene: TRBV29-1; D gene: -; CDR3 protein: CSASGETQYF; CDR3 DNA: TGCAGCGCCAGTGGGGAGACCCAGTACTTC
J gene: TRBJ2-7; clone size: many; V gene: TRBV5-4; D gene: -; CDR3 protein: CASSFVPGGSYEQYF; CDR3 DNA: TGTGCCAGCAGCTTTGTTCCCGGCGGGTCCTACGAGCAGTACTTC
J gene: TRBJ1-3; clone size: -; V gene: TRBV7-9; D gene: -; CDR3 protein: CASSLVGPGNTIYF; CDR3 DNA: TGTGCCAGCAGCTTAGTGGGGCCTGGAAACACCATATATTTT
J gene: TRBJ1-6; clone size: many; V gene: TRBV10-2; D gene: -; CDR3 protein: CASSEDNSPLHF; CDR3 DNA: TGCGCCAGCAGTGAGGATAATTCACCCCTCCACTTT
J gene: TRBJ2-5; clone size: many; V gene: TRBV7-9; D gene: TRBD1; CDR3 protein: CASSTTGARAETQYF; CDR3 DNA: TGTGCCAGCAGCACCACAGGGGCGCGCGCGGAGACCCAGTACTTC
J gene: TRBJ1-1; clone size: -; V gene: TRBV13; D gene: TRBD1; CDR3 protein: CASSPEGTGNTEAFF; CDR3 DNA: TGTGCCAGCAGCCCCGAGGGGACAGGAAACACTGAAGCTTTCTTT
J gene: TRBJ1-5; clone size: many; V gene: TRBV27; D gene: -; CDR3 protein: CASRGPRGQPQHF; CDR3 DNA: TGTGCCAGCAGAGGTCCCCGGGGTCAGCCCCAGCATTTT
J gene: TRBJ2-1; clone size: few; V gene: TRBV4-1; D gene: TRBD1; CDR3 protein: CASSLRDSPYNEQFF; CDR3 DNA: TGCGCCAGCAGCCTACGGGACAGCCCCTACAATGAGCAGTTCTTC
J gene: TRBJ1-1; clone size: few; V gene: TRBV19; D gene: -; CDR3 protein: CASIVMGSAEAFF; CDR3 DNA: TGTGCCAGTATTGTCATGGGTTCCGCTGAAGCTTTCTTT